The 9 T cell receptor beta chains below come from one sample, sequenced in a study of cytomegalovirus exposure and HLA in healthy donors. 13 Jbeta primers and 60 Vbeta primers were used for the PCR. Using immunoSEQ multiplex PCR, the repertoire was profiled, and TCRdb retains in-frame clones only, with some absent. This table has more than 90,000 clones, 60% to 75% appearing once. Source material: PBMCs. The receptors here all came from a woman between 35 and 50 years old in good health and CMV-seronegative.

This chain links TRBV28 with TRBJ2-5, with 7 positions matching TRBD1. The better agreement between TRBJ2-7 and the DNA end casts doubt on the J call. CDR3 size: 15 residues. Germline V CDR1 and CDR2: MDHEN, SYDVKM. The CDR3 sequence is CASSFRRGSSYEQYF. CDR3 DNA: TGTGCCAGCAGTTTTCGCAGGGGGAGCTCCTACGAGCAGTACTTC.

In its sample, this clone was seen a few times. The V call is TRBV5-6, the J call TRBJ1-2; the match to TRBD1 covers 9 bases. The V gene end was trimmed by 4 bases and the J gene end by 7 bases; junction bases not matched to a gene: 11. Germline V gives CDR1 SGHDT, CDR2 YYEEEE. The CDR3 spans 15 residues. DNA for the CDR3: TGTGCCAGCAGCCCGGGACAGGGATCCGCCCTTGGCTACACCTTC. Protein sequence: CASSPGQGSALGYTF.

This clone showed up just a few times. V usage is TRBV6-6 and J usage is TRBJ1-2; 10 bases align to TRBD1. In germline, CDR1 is MNHNY, CDR2 SVGAGI (reference sequence). The CDR3 spans 16 residues. Trimming cost V 2 bases and J 3 bases; bases outside gene matches: 6. This CDR3 reads CASSYTRQGADYGYTF. The CDR3 region has the DNA TGTGCCAGCAGTTACACCCGACAGGGGGCGGACTATGGCTACACCTTC.

The CDR3 reads CASSDRVERGYTF. CDR3 in DNA: TGTGCCAGCTCGGACAGGGTCGAAAGAGGCTACACCTTC. The V gene is TRBV18, the J gene TRBJ1-2; TRBD1 matches at 8 bases. V was clipped by 6 bases and J by 8 bases; unmatched bases: 8. Looked up from germline, CDR1 is KGHSH and CDR2 is LQKENI. This CDR3 comprises 13 residues.

The chain links TRBV5-6 to TRBJ1-6; tentatively, D is TRBD1 (6 bases). This CDR3 comprises 14 residues. The germline V and J ends were trimmed by 3 bases and 7 bases, with 11 bases remaining between them. Germline V gene data show CDR1 as SGHDT and CDR2 as YYEEEE. In DNA, the CDR3 is TGTGCCAGCAGCTCAGGACAGAACAATTCACCCCTCCACTTT. It translates to CASSSGQNNSPLHF.

This chain joins TRBV19 and TRBJ2-6; 10 bases align to TRBD1. Looked up from germline, CDR1 is LNHDA and CDR2 is SQIVND (reference sequence). After removal of 5 bases from V and 6 bases from J, the junction contained 13 bases not matched to a gene. The CDR3 length is 18 residues. This CDR3 reads CASSGLTGGAGMANVLTF. DNA for the CDR3: TGTGCCAGTAGTGGCCTGACAGGGGGCGCTGGAATGGCCAACGTCCTGACTTTC.

The rearrangement links TRBV6-5 to TRBJ1-2, with 10 bases matching TRBD1. CDR3 length equals 13 residues. Trimming cost V 8 bases and J 8 bases; bases outside gene matches: 8. Germline V gives CDR1 MNHEY, CDR2 SVGAGI. Written as DNA, the CDR3 is TGTGCCAGCCGGAGACAGGGGGCGTTCGGCTACACCTTC. It specifies CASRRQGAFGYTF.

This chain links TRBV6-1 with TRBJ2-2; TRBD2 matches 16 bases. V lost 4 bases to trimming and J lost 5 bases; unmatched junction nucleotides: 7. In germline, CDR1 is MNHNS, CDR2 SASEGT. The CDR3 runs 18 residues. The CDR3 reads CASSAGLAGGPVTGELFF. The CDR3 DNA is TGTGCCAGCAGTGCGGGACTAGCGGGGGGGCCCGTTACCGGGGAGCTGTTTTTT.

The genes are TRBV19 and TRBJ1-5; no firm D call. Germline lookup yields CDR1 LNHDA and CDR2 SQIVND (reference sequence). CDR3 length equals 14 residues. Trimming removed 1 base from V and 6 bases from J, with 10 bases in between. The CDR3 sequence is CASSIGEGSQPQHF. The DNA of the CDR3 is TGTGCCAGTAGTATAGGGGAAGGGAGTCAGCCCCAGCATTTT.